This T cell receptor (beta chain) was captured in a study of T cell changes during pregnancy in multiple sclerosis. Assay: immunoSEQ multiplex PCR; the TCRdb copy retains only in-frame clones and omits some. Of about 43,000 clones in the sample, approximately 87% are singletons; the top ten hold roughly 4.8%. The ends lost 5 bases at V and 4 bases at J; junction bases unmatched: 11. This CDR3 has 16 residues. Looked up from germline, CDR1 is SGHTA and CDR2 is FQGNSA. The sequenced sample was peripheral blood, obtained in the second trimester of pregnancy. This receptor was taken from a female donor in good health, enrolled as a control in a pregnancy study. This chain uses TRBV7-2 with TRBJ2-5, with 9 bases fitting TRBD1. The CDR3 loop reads CASSPETGGDRETQYF. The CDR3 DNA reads TGTGCCAGCAGCCCAGAGACAGGGGGAGATCGAGAGACCCAGTACTTC.